These 24 T cell receptor beta chains share one sample of origin, sequenced in a study of control samples from healthy donors and cancer patients. TCRdb's table, derived via immunoSEQ multiplex PCR, lists solely in-frame clones and lacks some. The sample records some 80,000 clones, 85% to 90% being singletons. Sequencing input: blood. Receptors were obtained from a man aged 50-60 years in good health.

The rearrangement joins TRBV9 to TRBJ2-6; possibly TRBD1 for D (5 bases). Trimming took off 0 bases at V and 4 bases at J, with 11 bases between the two ends. Germline V gene data show CDR1 as SGDLS and CDR2 as YYNGEE. The CDR3 extends over 16 amino acids. The CDR3, as DNA: TGTGCCAGCAGCGTAGTGGCAGGGCTCGGGGCCAACGTCCTGACTTTC. Its protein is CASSVVAGLGANVLTF.

The chain has TRBV27 and TRBJ2-7; 9 bases are shared with TRBD1. CDR1 is MNHEY, CDR2 SMNVEV, per germline (reference sequence). The CDR3 is 15 residues long. The J segment lost 7 bases and the V segment lost 5 bases, leaving 12 bases of the junction unmatched. The CDR3 loop reads CASSRGGTGSGEQYF. The CDR3 region has the DNA TGTGCCAGCAGTCGTGGCGGGACAGGGTCGGGTGAGCAGTACTTC.

V gene TRBV5-4 combines with J gene TRBJ2-5; 11 bases match TRBD1. The CDR3 has 14 residues. Germline V lookup: CDR1 SGHNT, CDR2 YYREEE (reference sequence). The V and J ends lost 4 bases and 4 bases, in that order; junction bases with no gene match: 3. CDR3 residues: CASSGDRGAETQYF. Here the CDR3 DNA reads TGTGCCAGCAGCGGGGACAGGGGGGCAGAGACCCAGTACTTC. Using reference TRBV5-4 and TRBJ2-5 for the parts outside the CDR3, the full variable domain is ETGVTQSPTHLIKTRGQQVTLRCSSQSGHNTVSWYQQALGQGPQFIFQYYREEENGRGNFPPRFSGLQFPNYSSELNVNALELDDSALYLCASSGDRGAETQYFGPGTRLLVL.

The sample holds one count of this clone. The CDR3 loop reads CASSFRGTDYGYTF. In DNA, the CDR3 is TGTGCCAGCAGCTTTAGGGGGACGGACTATGGCTACACCTTC. The V and J genes are TRBV11-2 and TRBJ1-2, with D tentatively TRBD1 (6 bases). V dropped 3 bases and J dropped 3 bases, with 11 bases sitting between them. The CDR3 contains 14 residues. Germline loops: CDR1 SGHAT, CDR2 FQNNGV.

This chain links TRBV30 with TRBJ1-5, with TRBD1 matching 7 bases. Germline lookup yields CDR1 GTSNPN and CDR2 SVGIG (reference sequence). The junction had 20 bases not matched to a gene; V was cut back by 1 base and J by 5 bases. The CDR3 covers 19 residues. In DNA, the CDR3 is TGTGCCTGGAGTGCGAAGAACTGGGACAGCCGCTCGAGGGATCAGCCCCAGCATTTT. This translates into CAWSAKNWDSRSRDQPQHF.

The chain joins TRBV28 to TRBJ1-4, with a weak D call TRBD1 (5 bases). In germline, CDR1 is MDHEN, CDR2 SYDVKM. The CDR3 is 15 amino acids. V lost 5 bases, J lost 2 bases, and 12 bases lay in between. The CDR3 nucleotides are TGTGCCAGCAGTCCGATGGGGGTTACTAATGAAAAACTGTTTTTT. Protein sequence: CASSPMGVTNEKLFF. The entire variable domain, with the rest obtained from reference TRBV28 and TRBJ1-4, is as follows: DVKVTQSSRYLVKRTGEKVFLECVQDMDHENMFWYRQDPGLGLRLIYFSYDVKMKEKGDIPEGYSVSREKKERFSLILESASTNQTSMYLCASSPMGVTNEKLFFGSGTQLSVL.

This chain links TRBV25-1 with TRBJ1-2; tentatively, D is TRBD1 (5 bases). The germline CDR1 and CDR2 sequences are MGHDK and SYGVNS. This CDR3 region has 17 residues. With 2 bases removed from V and 4 bases from J, the gap between germline ends came to 20 bases. CDR3 loop: CASSERPSGAGLYGYTF. The CDR3, as DNA: TGTGCCAGCAGTGAACGGCCCAGTGGGGCGGGGCTCTATGGCTACACCTTC.

This sequence joins TRBV6-5 and TRBJ2-2; maybe TRBD1 (5 bases). This CDR3 is built from 13 residues. Trimming stripped 4 bases from V and 5 bases from J, with 8 bases between. The germline CDR1 and CDR2 sequences are MNHEY and SVGAGI. The CDR3 loop is CASSSGHTGELFF. CDR3 in DNA: TGTGCCAGCAGTTCCGGACATACCGGGGAGCTGTTTTTT.

This clone was found once. V is TRBV18 and J is TRBJ2-5; D not certain. Trimming cost V 3 bases and J 5 bases, with 13 bases left between them. The V gene's germline CDR1 is KGHSH and CDR2 LQKENI. The CDR3 totals 14 residues. The CDR3 nucleotides are TGTGCCAGCTCACCGAAAGGCCTCGGGGAGACCCAGTACTTC. Protein: CASSPKGLGETQYF.

The rearrangement links TRBV7-8 to TRBJ1-3; the D gene is possibly TRBD1 (6 bases). The V end lost 5 bases, the J end lost 0 bases, and 17 bases lay between the germline ends. The CDR3 consists of 17 residues. Germline loops: CDR1 SGHVS, CDR2 FQNEAQ. CDR3 DNA: TGTGCCAGCAGCCCTTTGGGACATCCAAGCTCTGGAAACACCATATATTTT. It yields the protein CASSPLGHPSSGNTIYF.

This sequence joins TRBV4-1 and TRBJ2-7; D call uncertain. V lost 0 bases, J lost 4 bases, and 10 bases lay in between. CDR1 and CDR2 (germline): MGHRA, YSYEKL. CDR3 length: 14 residues. In DNA, the CDR3 is TGCGCCAGCAGCCAAGAATGGCTTTCTTACGAGCAGTACTTC. It specifies CASSQEWLSYEQYF.

This sequence joins TRBV18 and TRBJ2-5, with TRBD1 matching over 9 bases. The CDR3 runs 13 residues. The germline V gene encodes CDR1 KGHSH and CDR2 LQKENI. J lost 6 bases, V lost 3 bases, and 2 bases had no gene match. In DNA form, the CDR3 reads TGTGCCAGCTCACCGGACAGGGGAAAGACCCAGTACTTC. The encoded protein is CASSPDRGKTQYF.

The rearrangement joins TRBV20-1 to TRBJ1-5; TRBD1 agrees at 7 bases. J lost 2 bases, V lost 5 bases, and 9 bases had no gene match. The CDR3 length is 15 residues. Looked up from germline, CDR1 is DFQATT and CDR2 is SNEGSKA (reference sequence). The CDR3 DNA is TGCAGTGCTGGTGACAGGGCTGTGGGCAATCAGCCCCAGCATTTT. This codes for CSAGDRAVGNQPQHF.

The chain uses TRBV12-3 or TRBV12-4 and TRBJ1-2; D ambiguous. The CDR3 loop spans 12 amino acids. Trimming pared 2 bases from V and 6 bases from J, leaving 7 bases between. Here the CDR3 DNA reads TGTGCCAGCAGTTTATACGGGGATGGCTACACCTTC. Its protein product is CASSLYGDGYTF.

V usage is TRBV7-2 and J usage is TRBJ1-6, with unresolved D. V lost 5 bases and J lost 7, with 9 bases in between. This CDR3 has 13 residues. CDR1 is SGHTA and CDR2 is FQGNSA in the germline V gene. CDR3 bases: TGTGCCAGCAGCGCGCAATCGAATTCACCCCTCCACTTT. Encoded protein: CASSAQSNSPLHF.

The rearrangement uses TRBV14 and TRBJ2-7; 8 nucleotides align to TRBD1. The trim removed 4 bases at V and 7 bases at J, leaving 3 bases unmatched. From germline, CDR1 is SGHDN and CDR2 FVKESK. The CDR3 is made up of 12 amino acids. CDR3 bases: TGTGCCAGCAGCCCGACAGGGGTTGAGCAGTACTTC. It specifies CASSPTGVEQYF.

The rearrangement links TRBV10-2 to TRBJ1-6, with 8 bases matching TRBD1. Trimming cost V 5 bases and J 7 bases; bases outside gene matches: 10. The CDR3 is 16 residues long. The V gene's germline CDR1 is WSHSY and CDR2 SAAADI. The CDR3 region has the DNA TGCGCCAGCAGTCCCAAGGCAGGGGGCAAGAATTCACCCCTCCACTTT. As protein: CASSPKAGGKNSPLHF.

The chain combines TRBV2 with TRBJ2-5; no clear D gene. The CDR3 runs to 15 residues. Germline CDR1 is SNHLY and CDR2 is FYNNEI. V dropped 3 bases and J dropped 5 bases, with 16 bases sitting between them. The CDR3 nucleotides are TGTGCCAGCAGTGATGGACGGATGATGGTGGAGACCCAGTACTTC. Translation: CASSDGRMMVETQYF.

The gene calls are TRBV7-9 and TRBJ2-5, with D uncertain. Germline CDR1 reads SEHNR; CDR2 reads FQNEAQ (reference sequence). CDR3 length: 14 residues. The V gene lost 3 bases and the J gene lost 0 bases, with 8 bases spanning the gap. The DNA of the CDR3 is TGTGCCAGCAGCTTCTCGAGTAACCAAGAGACCCAGTACTTC. It encodes CASSFSSNQETQYF.

This clone was counted a single time. V usage is TRBV6-1 and J usage is TRBJ2-3; possible D gene TRBD1, 5 bases. This CDR3 has 13 residues. The germline V gene encodes CDR1 MNHNS and CDR2 SASEGT. V lost 2 bases and J 10 bases, leaving 13 bases between the germline ends. The CDR3 DNA sequence: TGTGCCAGCAGTGAATCAGGGCTCCTACCGCAGTATTTT. This codes for CASSESGLLPQYF.

This chain's CDR3 is CSVDPGLPSSGNTIYF. Written as DNA, the CDR3 is TGCAGCGTTGACCCGGGACTCCCTAGCTCTGGAAACACCATATATTTT. The chain links TRBV29-1 to TRBJ1-3; D is possibly TRBD1 (5 bases). This CDR3 comprises 16 residues. Trimming cost V 3 bases and J 0 bases, with 15 bases left between them. Germline loops: CDR1 SQVTM, CDR2 ANQGSEA.

This chain uses TRBV5-1 with TRBJ2-2; 8 nucleotides line up with TRBD1. The V and J ends lost 4 bases and 6 bases, in that order; junction bases with no gene match: 8. CDR1 and CDR2 from the germline V gene are SGHRS and YFSETQ. The CDR3 runs to 15 residues. The DNA for the CDR3 is TGCGCCAGCAGCCCCTCGGACAGGGACGCCGGGGAGCTGTTTTTT. It translates to CASSPSDRDAGELFF.

Points on this clone: A much larger clone lies a single base off, so this may be a read error. V gene TRBV7-2 combines with J gene TRBJ1-1; D remains ambiguous. The CDR3 is 11 residues long. V lost 1 base to trimming and J lost 5 bases, with 2 bases between them. Germline V lookup: CDR1 SGHTA, CDR2 FQGNSA. The DNA for the CDR3 is TGTGCCAGCAGCTTAGGTACTGAAGCTTTCTTT. It translates to CASSLGTEAFF.

J is TRBJ1-5 and V is TRBV15; D remains ambiguous. The CDR3 extends over 15 amino acids. The germline V and J ends were trimmed by 0 bases and 3 bases, with 9 bases remaining between them. CDR1 and CDR2 (germline): LNHNV, YYDKDF (reference sequence). In DNA form, the CDR3 reads TGTGCCACCAGCAGAGATGACGCAGTCAATCAGCCCCAGCATTTT. Translating gives CATSRDDAVNQPQHF.